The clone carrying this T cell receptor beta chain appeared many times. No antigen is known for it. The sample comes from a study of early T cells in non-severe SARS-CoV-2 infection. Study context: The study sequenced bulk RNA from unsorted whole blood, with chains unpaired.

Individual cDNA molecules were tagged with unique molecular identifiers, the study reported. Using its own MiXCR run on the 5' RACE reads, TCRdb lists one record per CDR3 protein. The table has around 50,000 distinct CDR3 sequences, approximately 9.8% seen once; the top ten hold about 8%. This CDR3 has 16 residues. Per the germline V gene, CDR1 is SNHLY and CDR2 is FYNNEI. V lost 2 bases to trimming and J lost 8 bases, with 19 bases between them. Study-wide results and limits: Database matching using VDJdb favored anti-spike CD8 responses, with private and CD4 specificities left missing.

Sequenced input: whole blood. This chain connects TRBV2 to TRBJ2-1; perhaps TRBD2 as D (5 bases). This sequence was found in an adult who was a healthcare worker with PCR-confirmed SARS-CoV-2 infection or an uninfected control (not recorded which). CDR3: CASSEIGRPERDEQFF. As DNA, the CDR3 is TGTGCCAGCAGTGAAATTGGGCGGCCTGAGAGGGATGAGCAGTTCTTC.